These T cell receptor beta chains were read from a single sample in a study of cytomegalovirus exposure and HLA in healthy donors. Clones were read by immunoSEQ multiplex PCR, and TCRdb kept only the in-frame ones, dropping some. This sample contains some 200,000 clones. The sample comprised PBMCs. The source of these receptors is a girl aged 2-15 years in good health and CMV-seropositive. Both conserved end residues are part of each CDR3. Each record gives: CDR3 DNA, CDR3 protein, V gene, D gene, J gene. A D gene is named only where the DNA matches it firmly.

DNA: TGTGCCAGCAGCTTGCTAGCGGGAGGGTTAAGCACAGATACGCAGTATTTT; CDR3: CASSLLAGGLSTDTQYF; V: TRBV11-1; D: TRBD2; J: TRBJ2-3
DNA: TGTGCCAGTAGCAGACTAGCGGGAGCCGGGGAGCTGTTTTTT; CDR3: CASSRLAGAGELFF; V: TRBV19; D: TRBD2; J: TRBJ2-2
DNA: TGTGCCAGCAGCTTATCAGTCGCGGGAGGGTACAATGAGCAGTTCTTC; CDR3: CASSLSVAGGYNEQFF; V: TRBV7-2; D: TRBD2; J: TRBJ2-1
DNA: TGTGCCACTGCGAGTGTGATGGCAGATACGCAGTATTTT; CDR3: CATASVMADTQYF; V: TRBV15; D: -; J: TRBJ2-3
DNA: TGTGCCAGCAGTGGGGACTCCCGATACGAGCAGTACTTC; CDR3: CASSGDSRYEQYF; V: TRBV6-1; D: -; J: TRBJ2-7
DNA: TGTGCCAGCAGCCAAGCCCCAAGGACTAGCGGGAGCGATGAGCAGTTCTTC; CDR3: CASSQAPRTSGSDEQFF; V: TRBV14; D: TRBD2; J: TRBJ2-1
DNA: TGTGCCAGCAGCTTAGCGCATAGCAGGGCTAGGAACACTGAAGCTTTCTTT; CDR3: CASSLAHSRARNTEAFF; V: TRBV7-2; D: -; J: TRBJ1-1
DNA: TGTGCCAGCAGTTACTCGGGGGGGAGAATCTACGAGCAGTACTTC; CDR3: CASSYSGGRIYEQYF; V: TRBV6-5; D: TRBD2; J: TRBJ2-7
DNA: TGTGCCAGCAGCTTGGCCGGGGGGGCCCAAGAGACCCAGTACTTC; CDR3: CASSLAGGAQETQYF; V: TRBV5-5; D: TRBD2; J: TRBJ2-5
DNA: TGTGCCAGCAGCTCCTCGACAGAAAACACCGGGGAGCTGTTTTTT; CDR3: CASSSSTENTGELFF; V: TRBV7-3; D: -; J: TRBJ2-2
DNA: TGTGCCAGCAATAATGGGGGCGTTACCTACGAGCAGTACTTC; CDR3: CASNNGGVTYEQYF; V: TRBV6-5; D: -; J: TRBJ2-7
DNA: TGTGCCAGCAGTTATAGACAGGGGTCTAACTATGGCTACACCTTC; CDR3: CASSYRQGSNYGYTF; V: TRBV6-6; D: TRBD1; J: TRBJ1-2
DNA: TGCGCCAGCAGCTTGGAACTAGCGGGCACAGATACGCAGTATTTT; CDR3: CASSLELAGTDTQYF; V: TRBV5-1; D: TRBD2; J: TRBJ2-3
DNA: TGTGCCAGCAGTTTATCCTTAGATACGCAGTATTTT; CDR3: CASSLSLDTQYF; V: TRBV27; D: -; J: TRBJ2-3
DNA: TGTGCCAGCAGCGTAGAAGGGGGATACGAAGCTTTCTTT; CDR3: CASSVEGGYEAFF; V: TRBV9; D: -; J: TRBJ1-1
DNA: TGTGCCAGCAGAACCCCGGGACAGGGGGATGGCTACACCTTC; CDR3: CASRTPGQGDGYTF; V: TRBV11-2; D: TRBD1; J: TRBJ1-2
DNA: TGCGCCAGCAGCCTGAGGTCCGGGGCCAACGTCCTGACTTTC; CDR3: CASSLRSGANVLTF; V: TRBV4-1; D: -; J: TRBJ2-6
DNA: TGTGCCAGCAGTTCCCTTAGCGGGAGGGCGAATGAGCAGTTCTTC; CDR3: CASSSLSGRANEQFF; V: TRBV27; D: TRBD2; J: TRBJ2-1
DNA: TGTGCCAGCAGTTTTCGGAACACTGAAGCTTTCTTT; CDR3: CASSFRNTEAFF; V: TRBV6-6; D: -; J: TRBJ1-1
DNA: TGCGCCAGCAGTACAGGGCTTCGGAATCAGCCCCAGCATTTT; CDR3: CASSTGLRNQPQHF; V: TRBV10-2; D: -; J: TRBJ1-5
DNA: TGTGCCAGCAGCTTAAGGGGGGGAGGGCCCTACGAGCAGTACTTC; CDR3: CASSLRGGGPYEQYF; V: TRBV7-6; D: -; J: TRBJ2-7
DNA: TGTGCCAGCAGCTTGTGGGGGGGCGGCTACACCTTC; CDR3: CASSLWGGGYTF; V: TRBV5-4; D: -; J: TRBJ1-2
DNA: TGTGCCAGCAGTTTGGCTGGGACTGAGGGTACAGATACGCAGTATTTT; CDR3: CASSLAGTEGTDTQYF; V: TRBV27; D: -; J: TRBJ2-3
DNA: TGTGCCAGCACGCGACAGGGGGCATTAGAGACCCAGTACTTC; CDR3: CASTRQGALETQYF; V: TRBV6-1; D: TRBD1; J: TRBJ2-5
DNA: TGTGCCAGCAGCTCCGGCAGGGGGCGTTACAATGAGCAGTTCTTC; CDR3: CASSSGRGRYNEQFF; V: TRBV28; D: TRBD1; J: TRBJ2-1
DNA: TGTGCCAGCAGTTTCCTGGGACAGGGGTCCGAGACCCAGTACTTC; CDR3: CASSFLGQGSETQYF; V: TRBV28; D: TRBD1; J: TRBJ2-5
DNA: TGTGCCAGCAGCTGGAAGGAGGATCAGCCCCAGCATTTT; CDR3: CASSWKEDQPQHF; V: TRBV5-5; D: -; J: TRBJ1-5